The next 14 T cell receptor beta chains were all read from a single sample in a study of vaccination and CD4 T cells after COVID-19. Treatment here: approximately nine-day PBMC culture with coronavirus spike peptide pools or control peptides (ViraFEST assay). Which antigens these TCRs recognize remains unknown. The assay that was used to sequence DNA from cultured CD4+ T cells was the Oncomine TCR Beta short-read assay. TCRdb re-analysed the PCR reads in MiXCR, keeping a single row per CDR3 protein. The table records about 12,000 distinct CDR3 sequences, 40% to 60% of them present only once. Sequencing was carried out using CD4+ T cells from blood, cultured in vitro. Receptors originate from a human donor who had recovered from COVID-19.

V usage is TRBV4-1 and J usage is TRBJ1-2; no clear D gene. Trimming shortened V by 4 bases and J by 4 bases, and 13 bases separated the two germline ends. Germline lookup yields CDR1 MGHRA and CDR2 YSYEKL. This CDR3 region has 14 residues. The CDR3 reads CASSLPKEAYGYTF. The DNA of the CDR3 is TGCGCCAGCAGCCTCCCCAAGGAGGCCTATGGCTACACCTTC.

The chain is built from TRBV27 and TRBJ1-2; D is unclear. CDR3 length equals 10 residues. Trimming pared 5 bases from V and 2 bases from J, leaving 0 bases between. Germline CDR1 MNHEY, CDR2 SMNVEV (reference sequence). DNA for the CDR3: TGTGCCAGCAGTAACTATGGCTACACCTTC. Protein sequence: CASSNYGYTF.

This clonotype was observed a few times. The gene calls are TRBV11-3 and TRBJ1-4; D is ambiguous. This CDR3 region has 17 residues. The germline gives CDR1 SGHNT, CDR2 YENEEA. V lost 1 base, J lost 5 bases, and 17 bases lay in between. The chain's CDR3 is CASSLVAVPSLNEKLFF. The CDR3 region has the DNA TGTGCCAGCAGCTTAGTTGCAGTACCGTCCCTCAATGAAAAACTGTTTTTT. The entire variable domain, with the rest obtained from reference TRBV11-3 and TRBJ1-4, is as follows: EAGVVQSPRYKIIEKKQPVAFWCNPISGHNTLYWYLQNLGQGPELLIRYENEEAVDDSQLPKDRFSAERLKGVDSTLKIQPAELGDSAVYLCASSLVAVPSLNEKLFFGSGTQLSVL.

J is TRBJ1-5 and V is TRBV5-1, with TRBD1 matching 10 bases. Germline V lookup: CDR1 SGHRS, CDR2 YFSETQ. V shed 0 bases, J shed 5 bases, and the junction held 2 bases outside the gene matches. There are 15 residues in the CDR3. CDR3 amino acids: CASSLDGTGDQPQHF. The CDR3 nucleotides are TGCGCCAGCAGCTTGGACGGGACAGGGGATCAGCCCCAGCATTTT.

V gene TRBV7-9 combines with J gene TRBJ1-4, with a possible D match to TRBD1 (5 bases). There are 16 residues in the CDR3. Germline V gives CDR1 SEHNR, CDR2 FQNEAQ (reference sequence). Trimming cost V 0 bases and J 0 bases, with 8 bases left between them. CDR3 sequence: CASSLAGTATNEKLFF. The CDR3 DNA is TGTGCCAGCAGCTTAGCCGGGACGGCAACTAATGAAAAACTGTTTTTT. The full variable domain, with the rest looked up from reference TRBV7-9 and TRBJ1-4, is DTGVSQNPRHKITKRGQNVTFRCDPISEHNRLYWYRQTLGQGPEFLTYFQNEAQLEKSRLLSDRFSAERPKGSFSTLEIQRTEQGDSAMYLCASSLAGTATNEKLFFGSGTQLSVL.

The chain is built from TRBV5-1 and TRBJ1-1, with D possibly being TRBD1 (6 bases). The CDR3 extends over 14 amino acids. Trimming took 4 bases from V and 0 from J, leaving 10 bases between them. Germline V gene sequence: CDR1 SGHRS, CDR2 YFSETQ. As DNA, the CDR3 is TGCGCCAGCAGCACGGGGGACATGAACACTGAAGCTTTCTTT. It yields the protein CASSTGDMNTEAFF.

The chain carries TRBV10-2 and TRBJ2-7; D call uncertain. Germline-derived CDR1 and CDR2 are WSHSY and SAAADI. The CDR3 sequence is 13 residues long. V was shortened by 5 bases and J by 0 bases, with 8 bases between the two germline ends. The CDR3 DNA follows: TGCGCCAGCAGTCGCGAAATCTCCTACGAGCAGTACTTC. As protein: CASSREISYEQYF.

V is TRBV6-1 and J is TRBJ2-7, with 7 bases aligning to TRBD2. CDR3 length: 15 amino acids. V lost 6 bases to trimming and J lost 2 bases; unmatched junction nucleotides: 10. CDR1 and CDR2 from the germline V gene are MNHNS and SASEGT. CDR3 DNA sequence: TGTGCCAGCAGGCTCGGAGGCGGGGGTACCTACGAGCAGTACTTC. Residues: CASRLGGGGTYEQYF.

The gene calls are TRBV12-3 or TRBV12-4 and TRBJ1-3; no definite D call. The CDR3 covers 15 residues. Deletions cut 3 bases from V and 3 bases from J, with 12 bases between. CDR3 nucleotide sequence: TGTGCCAGCAGTTTTGATTTCGGGGTTGGAAACACCATATATTTT. It encodes CASSFDFGVGNTIYF.

The chain carries TRBV15 and TRBJ2-3; TRBD1 or TRBD2 may be the D gene (6 bases each). CDR1 is LNHNV and CDR2 is YYDKDF in the germline V gene (reference sequence). Trimming removed 5 bases at V and 3 bases at J, with 21 bases between. The CDR3 runs 17 residues. CDR3 loop: CATSLSKGGGRTDTQYF. CDR3 coding DNA: TGTGCCACCAGCCTCTCCAAGGGGGGCGGGCGAACAGATACGCAGTATTTT.

This clonotype has more than one count but fewer than ten. The V call is TRBV6-1, the J call TRBJ1-6; no clear D gene. V gave up 7 bases and J gave up 4 bases, with 26 bases separating them. Germline CDR1 is MNHNS and CDR2 is SASEGT. This CDR3 region has 19 residues. The CDR3 loop is CASTESSGWGVPYNSPLHF. The CDR3 DNA follows: TGTGCCAGCACCGAATCCTCGGGGTGGGGTGTCCCATATAATTCACCCCTCCACTTT.

The V gene is TRBV19, the J gene TRBJ2-7, with D possibly matching TRBD1 (6 bases). The CDR3 runs 16 residues. Between the trimmed V and J ends, which lost 2 bases and 2 bases, there was a span of 16 bases. The germline V gene has CDR1 LNHDA and CDR2 SQIVND (reference sequence). In DNA form, the CDR3 reads TGTGCCAGTAGTATAAGTGGACAGAGAGCGACCTACGAGCAGTACTTC. Protein product: CASSISGQRATYEQYF.

There are a few counts of this clonotype. The chain recombines TRBV6-1 with TRBJ1-2; D might be TRBD1 (6 bases). The ends were cut back, 7 bases at V and 4 bases at J, with 13 bases in the middle. This CDR3 contains 13 residues. CDR1 MNHNS and CDR2 SASEGT come from the germline V gene. In DNA form, the CDR3 reads TGTGCCAGCACCTCAGGGGATTCCTATGGCTACACCTTC. This sequence encodes CASTSGDSYGYTF.

V and J are TRBV2 and TRBJ2-5; D could derive from TRBD1 or TRBD2 (6 bases each). Germline V gene sequence: CDR1 SNHLY, CDR2 FYNNEI. Trimming shortened V by 2 bases and J by 5 bases, and 9 bases separated the two germline ends. The CDR3 contains 13 residues. CDR3 coding DNA: TGTGCCAGCAGTGAACGGGGGCTGGAGACCCAGTACTTC. Encoded protein: CASSERGLETQYF.